Listed below are T cell receptor beta chains from one sample, sequenced in a study of vaccination and CD4 T cells after COVID-19. A single record per CDR3 protein comes from TCRdb applying MiXCR to the PCR reads. The sample consists of about 25,000 distinct CDR3 sequences, 28% of them appearing once. Their antigens are not known. The source was CD4+ T cells from blood, cultured in vitro, collected about 7 months after SARS-CoV-2 vaccination. All receptors come from a human donor who had recovered from COVID-19. Both conserved end residues are part of each CDR3. The D gene is left open where the match is weak. For some rows the clone size is stated as once, few or many, or as a class when expanded; others skip it.

length	D	size	V	J	DNA	CDR3
11	NA	NA	TRBV6-1	TRBJ2-1	TGTGCCAGTAGTCGGGGGAATGAGCAGTTCTTC	CASSRGNEQFF
14	NA	NA	TRBV2	TRBJ1-5	TGTGCCAGCAGTGAAGTGACAGCGAATCAGCCCCAGCATTTT	CASSEVTANQPQHF
13	NA	NA	TRBV28	TRBJ1-3	TGTGCCAGCAGTTTCAGGGCTGGAAACACCATATATTTT	CASSFRAGNTIYF
15	TRBD1	few	TRBV28	TRBJ2-7	TGTGCCAGCAGCGAACCGGGACAGGGGGGCTACGAGCAGTACTTC	CASSEPGQGGYEQYF
15	TRBD2	NA	TRBV11-2	TRBJ2-5	TGTGCCAGCAGCTTAGGACTAGCTTCCGGAGAGACCCAGTACTTC	CASSLGLASGETQYF
15	NA	NA	TRBV6-2/TRBV6-3	TRBJ2-3	TGTGCCAGCAGTGATCCGGGACCCTCTGGAGATACGCAGTATTTT	CASSDPGPSGDTQYF
14	NA	NA	TRBV4-1	TRBJ1-1	TGCGCCAGCAGCCAGAGGGGGGGGAACACTGAAGCTTTCTTT	CASSQRGGNTEAFF
14	TRBD1	medium-sized	TRBV28	TRBJ1-6	TGTGCCAGCAGGTCAGGACAGGGCTATTCACCCCTCCACTTT	CASRSGQGYSPLHF
15	NA	NA	TRBV2	TRBJ1-6	TGTGCCAGCAGTGAAGCCTCACCTTATAATTCACCCCTCCACTTT	CASSEASPYNSPLHF
16	TRBD1	few	TRBV19	TRBJ2-5	TGTGCCAGTAGTAGCCCTGGGACAGGGGGCCGAGAGACCCAGTACTTC	CASSSPGTGGRETQYF
17	TRBD2	NA	TRBV6-5	TRBJ2-1	TGTGCCAGCAGTTACTCTGCGGGGCGGGGGGTCTACAATGAGCAGTTCTTC	CASSYSAGRGVYNEQFF
15	TRBD2	NA	TRBV6-4	TRBJ2-7	TGTGCCAGCGTGGGGACTAGCGGGTACTCCTACGAGCAGTACTTC	CASVGTSGYSYEQYF
15	TRBD2	few	TRBV6-4	TRBJ2-3	TGTGCCAGCAGTGACGTAGCGGGAGGCACAGATACGCAGTATTTT	CASSDVAGGTDTQYF
14	TRBD2	NA	TRBV14	TRBJ2-7	TGTGCCAGCAGCCAAGGACTAGCGGGAGGCGAGCAGTACTTC	CASSQGLAGGEQYF
16	NA	NA	TRBV15	TRBJ2-7	TGTGCCACCAGCGGGTGGGAGCGCGGGTTTGCGGGCGAGCAGTACTTC	CATSGWERGFAGEQYF
14	TRBD2	NA	TRBV19	TRBJ2-1	TGTGCCAGCATTACGGGACTAGTTTACAATGAGCAGTTCTTC	CASITGLVYNEQFF